A selection of T cell receptor beta chains follows, all from one sample in a study of T cell responses to AZD1222 COVID-19 vaccine. TCRdb keeps only in-frame clones here, not all; method: immunoSEQ multiplex PCR. The data hold 110,000 to 150,000 clones, with more than 85% observed a single time. The sample in question was peripheral blood, obtained on day 0 of AZD1222 vaccination. The receptor set was obtained from an adult in good health. Both conserved end residues are trimmed from each CDR3. Fields, in order: J gene, clone size, V gene, CDR3 length, CDR3 protein. Some rows mark clone size as missing; the rest say once, few, many or name a class of expanded clone.

TRBJ1-5,-,TRBV11-2,11,ASSSGPTQPQH
TRBJ2-3,-,TRBV10-3,11,AIQTGGQDTQY
TRBJ2-3,few,TRBV7-9,10,ASSLYEYTQY
TRBJ2-7,-,TRBV6-4,13,ASSARPGSSYEQY
TRBJ1-5,-,TRBV6-2/TRBV6-3,13,ASSYGQGRDQPQH
TRBJ2-5,-,TRBV3-1/TRBV3-2,11,ASSWRGEETQY
TRBJ1-5,-,TRBV11-3,13,ASSPGTGDNQPQH
TRBJ2-1,-,TRBV2,13,ASTSTRKPYNEQF
TRBJ1-5,-,TRBV18,11,ASSRDRNQPQH
TRBJ2-5,-,TRBV7-2,13,ASSFNQGASETQY
TRBJ1-1,once,TRBV4-1,13,ASSHIHRGLAEAF
TRBJ2-7,-,TRBV23-1,10,ASGLGQTEQY
TRBJ2-1,-,TRBV5-1,17,ASSLYEQGSFFSYNEQF
TRBJ2-5,-,TRBV11-3,13,ASSFKGGKGETQY
TRBJ1-2,-,TRBV21-1,16,ASSITRRGGRRAGGYT
TRBJ1-2,-,TRBV19,14,ASSILAGTKTDGYT
TRBJ1-6,few,TRBV4-2,14,ASSQDGLRELSPLH
TRBJ2-3,-,TRBV12-5,15,ASGLVHGAGVGDTQY
TRBJ1-4,-,TRBV4-1,15,ASSQEGSGTTNEKLF
TRBJ1-5,-,TRBV18,15,ASSPFRSKATNQPQH
TRBJ1-2,-,TRBV11-2,11,ASSFERNYGYT
TRBJ1-6,-,TRBV6-5,12,ASSSHSYNSPLH
TRBJ2-7,-,TRBV19,12,ASSRLGRDNEQY
TRBJ1-2,once,TRBV30,10,AWSVTASGYT
TRBJ1-1,-,TRBV18,11,ASSPRYATEAF
TRBJ1-1,-,TRBV19,12,ASSILRENTEAF
TRBJ1-2,-,TRBV20-1,11,SAGDARSYGYT
TRBJ1-4,-,TRBV7-8,12,ASSTYGRGEKLF
TRBJ1-2,-,TRBV27,15,ASSLGPFRGEEYGYT
TRBJ2-7,-,TRBV6-6,10,ASSSRVSEQY
TRBJ2-3,-,TRBV28,15,ASSSPFGLADTDTQY
TRBJ1-3,-,TRBV4-2,15,ASSQAPGTAGGNTIY
TRBJ1-1,-,TRBV28,14,ASYSPEGSSYTEAF
TRBJ2-5,once,TRBV2,14,ASTRGLAGGRETQY
TRBJ2-1,-,TRBV10-2,13,ASTLHRGDYNEQF
TRBJ1-2,-,TRBV2,12,ASSLAGTFYGYT
TRBJ1-1,-,TRBV5-6,13,ASSPRDREDPEAF
TRBJ2-1,few,TRBV5-1,13,ASSVGQGIHNEQF
TRBJ2-1,-,TRBV30,13,AWSRGREGYNEQF
TRBJ1-1,once,TRBV19,12,ATQNRQVNTEAF
TRBJ1-1,-,TRBV12-5,12,ASGLRAMNTEAF
TRBJ1-2,-,TRBV3-1/TRBV3-2,12,ASSPTGGVDGYT
TRBJ1-3,-,TRBV6-5,11,ASSPQVGNTIY
TRBJ2-1,-,TRBV15,14,ATSRDLRLAVNEQF
TRBJ2-3,-,TRBV7-2,12,ASSFYRVPDTQY
TRBJ1-2,-,TRBV6-5,12,ASKWVRGNYGYT
TRBJ2-3,-,TRBV28,14,ASSLPSGQGSDTQY
TRBJ2-5,once,TRBV15,11,ATSRDYQETQY
TRBJ1-5,-,TRBV7-2,12,ASTDGFANQPQH
TRBJ1-6,-,TRBV12-3/TRBV12-4,9,ASSSLGPLH
TRBJ2-7,-,TRBV12-3/TRBV12-4,10,ASMGRRYEQY
TRBJ2-7,-,TRBV19,11,ASSWQGGYEQY
TRBJ2-4,-,TRBV2,11,ASSAIAKNIQY
TRBJ1-5,-,TRBV28,13,ASSYLRGIRQPQH